This T cell receptor (beta chain) was recovered during a study of T cells in Graves' hyperthyroidism and ophthalmopathy. Remarks on this clonotype: Its antigen is currently unknown.

Patients aged 18 to 65 had newly diagnosed hyperthyroidism of under 2 months' duration. TCR beta CDR3 sequences were amplified from RNA transcripts. The HTBI primer set was used in a first-round RT-PCR of the TCR CDR3. Each CDR3 protein is one row after TCRdb ran MiXCR on the multiplex PCR reads. The repertoire holds hundreds of thousands of distinct CDR3 sequences, with about 15% as singletons. V dropped 2 bases and J dropped 5 bases, with 7 bases sitting between them. Germline CDR1 LGHDT, CDR2 YNNKEL (reference sequence). The CDR3 contains 13 residues. Study observations and caveats: A 13 V-J model separated ophthalmopathy from stable hyperthyroidism.

Sequencing input: blood. V and J are TRBV3-1 and TRBJ2-1; D gene unclear. This TCR was recovered from a young woman with Graves' hyperthyroidism. The CDR3 nucleotides are TGTGCCAGCAGCCAAAGATCCCACAATGAGCAGTTCTTC. It translates to CASSQRSHNEQFF.